Detailed here is one T cell receptor (beta chain). Here immunoSEQ multiplex PCR was the method, and the copy in TCRdb shows in-frame clones only, minus some. The repertoire holds 77,000 or so clones, over 80% seen once, with roughly 0.64% in the top ten. This specimen belongs to a study of graft-versus-host responses after intestinal transplantation. V shed 4 bases, J shed 3 bases, and the junction held 3 bases outside the gene matches. The CDR3 totals 13 residues. The V gene's germline CDR1 is SGHRS and CDR2 YFSETQ. This chain uses TRBV5-1 with TRBJ2-7, with 8 positions matching TRBD1. The source of this sequence is a human patient who received an intestinal transplant, so some T cells may come from the graft donor. This specimen consisted of PBMCs, obtained 98 days after intestinal transplantation. CDR3 DNA sequence: TGCGCCAGCAGCGCGACAGGGGACTACGAGCAGTACTTC. Its translation: CASSATGDYEQYF.